These 3 T cell receptor beta chains were sequenced from one sample in a study of cytomegalovirus exposure and HLA in healthy donors. 60 Vbeta and 13 Jbeta primers were used in PCR. Generated by immunoSEQ multiplex PCR, the TCRdb table keeps only in-frame clones and is missing some. The sample has 150,000 to 200,000 clones; 76% are singletons. The material sequenced was PBMCs. All receptors come from a woman aged 30 to 39 in good health and CMV-seropositive.

The chain links TRBV5-8 to TRBJ2-3, with 8 bases identical to TRBD2. Germline values: CDR1 SGHTS, CDR2 YDEGEE. CDR3 length equals 16 residues. V was pared by 0 bases and J by 1 base, with 4 bases of the junction left unmatched. The CDR3 nucleotides read TGTGCCAGCAGCTTGGTGTTACTAGCGGGCACAGATACGCAGTATTTT. It yields the protein CASSLVLLAGTDTQYF.

The DNA of the CDR3 is TGTGCCAGCAGTGCACGACAGGGGATGGATGAAAAACTGTTTTTT. Amino acids: CASSARQGMDEKLFF. The V and J genes are TRBV2 and TRBJ1-4; 8 bases are a match to TRBD1. The CDR3 totals 15 residues. Per the germline V gene, CDR1 is SNHLY and CDR2 is FYNNEI. V shed 4 bases and J 6 bases; nucleotides not matched to a gene: 7.

To note about this clone: A junction end diverges from the germline sequence, so it may reflect a read error. The gene calls are TRBV10-3 and TRBJ2-4; 12 bases are a match to TRBD1. This CDR3 spans 16 amino acids. Germline CDR1 reads ENHRY; CDR2 reads SYGVKD. In nucleotides, the CDR3 is TGTGCCATCAGTGAGGGGGACAGGGGGCATGAAAACAGTCAGTACTTC. Its translation: CAISEGDRGHENSQYF.